This T cell receptor (beta chain) came from a study of CD8 T cells in Susac syndrome. Study background: Within the sequenced group of Susac syndrome patients, roughly 6 showed active disease and about eight were in remission. Study-level points and caveats: When the CD4+ T cell repertoires of patients with Susac syndrome were examined, they did not show any clonal expansion.

An amount of RNA that ranged from roughly 0.5 to 1 ug was reverse transcribed with random hexamers. The authors amplified TCR beta CDR3 across 54 Vbeta and 13 Jbeta using immunoSEQ multiplex PCR. One entry per CDR3 protein results from TCRdb running MiXCR on the immunoSEQ multiplex PCR reads. The table includes 150,000 to 200,000 distinct CDR3 sequences, more than 90% detected once. The study sequenced TCR beta in blood CD8+ and CD4+ T cells. With respect to this clonotype: Its antigen is undetermined.

Losses at the gene ends were 5 bases for V and 5 bases for J; bases not matched to a gene: 7. The CDR3 totals 15 residues. Germline values: CDR1 KGHSH, CDR2 LQKENI. This chain uses TRBV18 with TRBJ1-5; 9 bases are shared with TRBD1. This clonotype was obtained from a human donor with Susac syndrome. The sample consisted of CD4+ T cells from PBMCs. CDR3 bases: TGTGCCAGCTCATCCCGGACAGGGGAGGATCAGCCCCAGCATTTT. This gives the protein CASSSRTGEDQPQHF.